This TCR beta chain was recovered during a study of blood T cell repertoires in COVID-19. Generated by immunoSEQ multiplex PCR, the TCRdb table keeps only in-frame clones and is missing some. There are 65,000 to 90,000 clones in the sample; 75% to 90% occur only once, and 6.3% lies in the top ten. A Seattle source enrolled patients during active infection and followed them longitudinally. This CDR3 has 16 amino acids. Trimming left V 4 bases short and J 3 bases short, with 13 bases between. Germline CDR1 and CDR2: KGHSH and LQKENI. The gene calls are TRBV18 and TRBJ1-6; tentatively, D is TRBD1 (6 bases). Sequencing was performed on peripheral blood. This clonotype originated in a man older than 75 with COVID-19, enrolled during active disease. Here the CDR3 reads CASSRDNWNYNSPLHF. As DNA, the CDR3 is TGTGCCAGCTCACGGGACAATTGGAACTATAATTCACCCCTCCACTTT.